This is a list of T cell receptor gamma chains from one sample in a study of intestinal T cells in coeliac disease. TCRdb re-called the multiplex PCR reads through CATT. Of about 950 gamma-chain clones listed, about 54% are singletons. Sequenced sample: a duodenal biopsy. The receptors stem from a human donor with celiac disease. Both conserved end residues are part of each CDR3. Each record gives: CDR3 length, clone size, V gene, J gene, CDR3 protein, CDR3 DNA. Clone size is shown for a subset of rows, as once, few, many or a class of expanded clone.

12	NA	TRGV4	TRGJ1/TRGJ2	CATWGPTHKKLF	TGTGCCACCTGGGGTCCTACCCACAAGAAACTCTTT
15	large	TRGV5	TRGJ1/TRGJ2	CATWDRLPSYYKKLF	TGTGCCACCTGGGACAGGCTCCCAAGTTATTATAAGAAACTCTTT
17	once	TRGV11	TRGJ1/TRGJ2	CACWIRHVSFVYYKKLF	TGTGCCTGCTGGATTAGGCACGTATCATTCGTTTATTATAAGAAACTCTTT
16	NA	TRGV10	TRGJP1	CAAWPRGNTTLVVKIF	TGTGCTGCGTGGCCCCGAGGGAATACCACGTTGGTTGTCAAGATATTT
15	NA	TRGV8	TRGJP2	CAPGYPYSSDWIKTF	TGTGCACCTGGGTACCCATATAGTAGTGATTGGATCAAGACGTTT
15	NA	TRGV10	TRGJP1	CAAWDSPSSGWFKIF	TGTGCTGCGTGGGACTCCCCGAGTTCTGGTTGGTTCAAGATATTT
14	NA	TRGV4	TRGJ1/TRGJ2	CATWKWAYYYKKLF	TGTGCCACCTGGAAGTGGGCTTATTATTATAAGAAACTCTTT
12	large	TRGV4	TRGJ1/TRGJ2	CATWDGYYKKLF	TGTGCCACCTGGGACGGGTATTATAAGAAACTCTTT
16	NA	TRGV11	TRGJ1/TRGJ2	CACWIRPCWFYYKKLF	TGTGCCTGCTGGATTAGGCCCTGCTGGTTTTATTATAAGAAACTCTTT
13	NA	TRGV10	TRGJP1	CAAWDYTGWFKIF	TGTGCTGCGTGGGATTATACTGGTTGGTTCAAGATATTT
16	NA	TRGV3	TRGJ1/TRGJ2	CATWDSHFLFIYKKLF	TGTGCCACCTGGGACAGCCACTTTCTCTTTATTTATAAGAAACTCTTT
14	once	TRGV5	TRGJ1/TRGJ2	CATWDRAPTLRKLF	TGTGCCACCTGGGACAGGGCCCCCACGTTAAGGAAACTCTTT
13	NA	TRGV3	TRGJ1/TRGJ2	CATWTGCYYKKLF	TGTGCCACCTGGACAGGCTGTTATTATAAGAAACTCTTT
13	NA	TRGV3	TRGJ1/TRGJ2	CADLGRTYYKKLF	TGTGCCGACCTGGGACGTACTTATTATAAGAAACTCTTT
14	large	TRGV10	TRGJP1	CAAWGYGTGWFKIF	TGTGCTGCGTGGGGGTATGGCACTGGTTGGTTCAAGATATTT
11	NA	TRGV4	TRGJ1/TRGJ2	CATLGWAKKLF	TGTGCCACCTTGGGATGGGCCAAGAAACTCTTT
14	large	TRGV2	TRGJ1/TRGJ2	CATWDPDHYYKKLF	TGTGCCACCTGGGACCCCGACCATTATTATAAGAAACTCTTT
17	large	TRGV3	TRGJ1/TRGJ2	CATWDRLNWLVYYKKLF	TGTGCCACCTGGGACAGGCTAAATTGGCTGGTATATTATAAGAAACTCTTT
15	NA	TRGV3	TRGJ1/TRGJ2	CATGTGPILYYKKLF	TGTGCCACTGGGACAGGCCCTATACTTTATTATAAGAAACTCTTT
14	NA	TRGV4	TRGJ1/TRGJ2	CATWDGPPSQKKLF	TGTGCCACCTGGGATGGGCCCCCCTCCCAGAAGAAACTCTTT